The clone carrying this T cell receptor beta chain has a handful of counts. What it recognizes is unknown. The data belong to a study of T cell responses to AZD1222 COVID-19 vaccine. General observations from the study: Repertoires in all cases were sampled only once the peak T cell response had passed. Mapped onto spike, vaccine-associated CD4 TCRs spanned it and were dominant at 160-218 and 743-854.

Germline assignment: CDR1 SGHNT and CDR2 YYREEE (reference sequence). The CDR3 contains 14 residues. V dropped 3 bases and J dropped 2 bases, with 11 bases sitting between them. Some clones are missing from TCRdb's copy, which holds only in-frame ones; the method was immunoSEQ multiplex PCR. The data show 90,000 to 120,000 clones, with about 90% seen just once and 22% held by the top ten. The source of this sequence is an adult in good health. This specimen consisted of peripheral blood, obtained on day 0 of AZD1222 vaccination. V gene TRBV5-4 combines with J gene TRBJ1-1, with D possibly TRBD1 on 6 matching bases. The CDR3: CASSYPGQNTEAFF. The CDR3 DNA reads TGTGCCAGCAGCTATCCGGGACAAAACACTGAAGCTTTCTTT. Looking up the rest from reference TRBV5-4 and TRBJ1-1 gives the full variable domain: ETGVTQSPTHLIKTRGQQVTLRCSSQSGHNTVSWYQQALGQGPQFIFQYYREEENGRGNFPPRFSGLQFPNYSSELNVNALELDDSALYLCASSYPGQNTEAFFGQGTRLTVV.